Listed below are T cell receptor beta chains from one sample, sequenced in a study of T cell repertoires in cytomegalovirus infection. TCRdb independently ran MiXCR on the reads; one entry per CDR3 protein. This sample carries nearly 650,000 distinct CDR3 sequences, less than 25% of them seen once, and the ten largest clones take approximately 8%. The sequenced sample consisted of CD8+ T cells from PBMCs. These receptors all come from a human donor in good health (CMV status not recorded). Some clones in this sample may be carry-over from other donors' samples. The conserved cysteine and the conserved F or W are not part of the CDR3 here.

v_gene	j_gene	CDR3aa
TRBV14	TRBJ1-2	ASSRGGDSGT
TRBV6-1	TRBJ2-5	ASSSGREPQY
TRBV20-1	TRBJ2-3	SAPAGLAGTDTQY
TRBV4-1	TRBJ2-5	ASSQEWGGPAETQY
TRBV4-1	TRBJ1-5	ASSQTRTGDQPQH
TRBV7-8	TRBJ1-5	ASSFGQLNQPQH
TRBV28	TRBJ1-1	ASSSGRQPMNTEAF
TRBV12-3/TRBV12-4	TRBJ2-1	ASSPDRDEQF
TRBV5-1	TRBJ2-7	ASSFNPGPSSYEQY
TRBV19	TRBJ1-4	ASSSLEKLF
TRBV7-9	TRBJ2-2	ASSTDRVNTGELF
TRBV28	TRBJ2-5	ASRGLAGGLETQY
TRBV5-4	TRBJ2-1	ASSFFSGGYNEQF
TRBV20-1	TRBJ2-1	SARKGDPLYNEQF
TRBV28	TRBJ1-5	ASSFRVRYQPQH
TRBV28	TRBJ1-1	ASSPPTVVGNTEAF